This TCR beta chain came from a study of blood T cells in healthy people across ages. Study-wide background: Template switching captured about one barcoded beta molecule per two T cells.

This clonotype has ten or more counts. Each donor supplied ten milliliters of peripheral blood. No fewer than 6.5 million PBMCs went into each sample. The CDR3 totals 17 residues. V was clipped by 7 bases and J by 2 bases; unmatched bases: 10. Germline V gene data show CDR1 as LGHDT and CDR2 as YNNKEL (reference sequence). With a J-beta primer mix and a sample-barcoded 5' primer, a second PCR ran roughly 7 to 11 cycles. TCRdb itself ran the 5' RACE reads through MiXCR, one entry per CDR3 protein. The sample has 580,000 or so distinct CDR3 sequences; around 50% are singletons. The rearrangement links TRBV3-1 to TRBJ2-5; the match to TRBD2 covers 13 bases. The sequencing input was blood. This clonotype originated in an elderly man in good health. CDR3 residues: CASIPRRLAGGQETQYF. CDR3 bases: TGTGCCAGCATCCCGAGGAGACTAGCGGGGGGTCAAGAGACCCAGTACTTC.